Following are 32 T cell receptor beta chains from one sample sequenced in a study of T cells in Graves' hyperthyroidism and ophthalmopathy (dated by TCRdb to 2018 to 2020). Library prep was done by multiplex PCR. Sequenced on an Illumina HiSeq 2000. The TCR beta CDR3 regions were amplified from the RNA transcripts. A first-round RT-PCR of the TCR CDR3 used the HTBI primer set with the Qiagen OneStep RT-PCR kit. TCRdb trimmed the raw reads at Q25, called clones with MiXCR and kept productive beta chains. CDR3 protein sequences are deduplicated, and each keeps its most common genes and DNA. The sample profile shows some 250,000 distinct CDR3 sequences; roughly 15% of them were found once. Jointly, the top ten make up about 14% of the sample. Sequencing was carried out using blood. Source of these receptors: a woman between 40 and 55 years old with Graves' hyperthyroidism that later progressed to Graves' ophthalmopathy.

This clonotype showed up many times. The V gene is TRBV2, the J gene TRBJ1-3; tentatively, D is TRBD1 (6 bases). Germline-derived CDR1 and CDR2 are SNHLY and FYNNEI. The ends were cut back, 6 bases at V and 0 bases at J, with 12 bases in the middle. The CDR3 extends over 15 amino acids. The CDR3 here is CASSGGGFSGNTIYF. The CDR3 nucleotides read TGTGCCAGCAGCGGAGGGGGATTCTCTGGAAACACCATATATTTT.

This clonotype was picked up many times. V and J are TRBV28 and TRBJ2-7; 7 nucleotides match TRBD1. V shed 6 bases, J shed 8 bases, and the junction held 4 bases outside the gene matches. The germline CDR1 and CDR2 sequences are MDHEN and SYDVKM. The CDR3 is 11 amino acids. This CDR3 is CASSQGVKQYF. The CDR3 DNA reads TGTGCCAGCAGCCAGGGGGTGAAGCAGTACTTC.

This clonotype was seen more than once but under ten times. The chain is built from TRBV3-1 and TRBJ2-7, with 10 bases that match TRBD1. The CDR3 loop spans 15 amino acids. V shed 4 bases and J 6 bases; nucleotides not matched to a gene: 9. Germline V gene sequence: CDR1 LGHDT, CDR2 YNNKEL (reference sequence). DNA for the CDR3: TGTGCCAGCAGCCGACCGGGACAGGGGTTATTCGAGCAGTACTTC. Translating gives CASSRPGQGLFEQYF.

This clonotype was recorded at least ten times. V gene TRBV9 combines with J gene TRBJ2-3; D uncertain. The CDR3 loop spans 15 amino acids. CDR1 and CDR2 (germline): SGDLS, YYNGEE. V was cut by 0 bases and J by 3 bases, with 11 bases left in between. CDR3 residues: CASSVGRFPTDTQYF. The DNA of the CDR3 is TGTGCCAGCAGCGTAGGCCGTTTCCCTACAGATACGCAGTATTTT.

There are many counts of this clonotype. The CDR3 loop is CASSENSGRSFEQFF. The CDR3 DNA reads as TGTGCCAGCAGCGAAAATAGCGGGAGGAGTTTTGAGCAGTTCTTC. The chain links TRBV7-9 to TRBJ2-1; 10 bases fit TRBD2. The CDR3 is made up of 15 amino acids. V dropped 5 bases and J dropped 9; count of bases not matched to a gene: 10. CDR1 and CDR2 from the germline V gene are SEHNR and FQNEAQ (reference sequence).

The chain combines TRBV15 with TRBJ1-1, with D hard to call. Deletions cut 1 base from V and 4 bases from J, with 4 bases between. Germline V lookup: CDR1 LNHNV, CDR2 YYDKDF (reference sequence). This CDR3 is 12 amino acids long. In nucleotides, the CDR3 is TGTGCCACCAGCAGAGCGGGCACTGAAGCTTTCTTT. Translating gives CATSRAGTEAFF.

This clonotype was detected many times. The chain combines TRBV10-3 with TRBJ2-2; maybe TRBD1 (6 bases). The CDR3 totals 17 residues. V shed 0 bases and J shed 5 bases, with 16 bases lying between them. Per germline, CDR1 ENHRY and CDR2 SYGVKD. CDR3 sequence (DNA): TGTGCCATCAGTGAGTCCTGGGGGCGAAACTTAACCGGGGAGCTGTTTTTT. Protein product: CAISESWGRNLTGELFF.

This clonotype was detected ten times or more. The chain couples TRBV11-2 to TRBJ2-1, with D unresolved. CDR1 is SGHAT, CDR2 FQNNGV, per germline. There are 12 residues in the CDR3. Trimming removed 1 base from V and 9 bases from J, with 7 bases in between. CDR3 DNA: TGTGCCAGCAGCTTAGTAGCTAGTGAGCAGTTCTTC. It translates to CASSLVASEQFF.

The table lists this clonotype with many counts. The rearrangement links TRBV28 to TRBJ2-2; TRBD1 aligns across 7 bases. The CDR3 is 13 amino acids. Unmatched junction bases numbered 4, after V lost 5 bases and J lost 7 bases. In germline, CDR1 is MDHEN, CDR2 SYDVKM. CDR3 sequence (DNA): TGTGCCAGCAGTCTCAACAGGGGCGGGGAGCTGTTTTTT. This translates into CASSLNRGGELFF. Drawing the rest from reference TRBV28 and TRBJ2-2, the complete variable domain is DVKVTQSSRYLVKRTGEKVFLECVQDMDHENMFWYRQDPGLGLRLIYFSYDVKMKEKGDIPEGYSVSREKKERFSLILESASTNQTSMYLCASSLNRGGELFFGEGSRLTVL.

The chain is built from TRBV27 and TRBJ1-1, with TRBD1 matching over 7 bases. V lost 10 bases and J lost 5; bases outside the gene matches: 10. The CDR3 runs 13 residues. From germline, CDR1 is MNHEY and CDR2 SMNVEV (reference sequence). DNA for the CDR3: TGTGCCACCCTTTCGACAGGGCTTACTGAAGCTTTCTTT. It codes for CATLSTGLTEAFF.

The chain uses TRBV19 and TRBJ1-5; no firm D call. CDR1 and CDR2 (germline): LNHDA, SQIVND (reference sequence). The CDR3 spans 18 residues. V shed 3 bases and J shed 6 bases, with 24 bases lying between them. CDR3 bases: TGTGCCAGTAGTATTCTCGCAGGAGGGCTTTATGGCACTCAGCCCCAGCATTTT. It encodes CASSILAGGLYGTQPQHF.

V usage is TRBV7-9 and J usage is TRBJ1-1; D ambiguous. The V and J ends lost 5 bases and 1 base respectively, with 11 bases between them. Germline V gene data show CDR1 as SEHNR and CDR2 as FQNEAQ (reference sequence). This CDR3 is 14 amino acids long. The CDR3 region is CASSPWTGNTEAFF. The CDR3 DNA sequence: TGTGCCAGCAGCCCATGGACCGGGAACACTGAAGCTTTCTTT.

This clonotype was observed at least ten times. CDR3 in amino acids: CASSVSGTSNTEAFF. The CDR3 DNA reads TGTGCCAGCAGCGTTTCCGGGACGTCGAACACTGAAGCTTTCTTT. The J gene is TRBJ1-1, the V gene TRBV9; D perhaps matches TRBD1 (5 bases). The V end was cut by 2 bases, the J end by 1 base, with 12 bases between. The CDR3 has 15 residues. The V gene's germline CDR1 is SGDLS and CDR2 YYNGEE. The entire variable domain, with the rest obtained from reference TRBV9 and TRBJ1-1, is as follows: DSGVTQTPKHLITATGQRVTLRCSPRSGDLSVYWYQQSLDQGLQFLIQYYNGEERAKGNILERFSAQQFPDLHSELNLSSLELGDSALYFCASSVSGTSNTEAFFGQGTRLTVV.

This clonotype was observed many times. J is TRBJ2-1 and V is TRBV28; D is possibly TRBD2 (6 bases). The CDR3 covers 17 residues. Germline assignment: CDR1 MDHEN and CDR2 SYDVKM. The ends were cut back, 4 bases at V and 5 bases at J, with 21 bases in the middle. The CDR3 here is CASSYQVGLGGNNEQFF. CDR3 in DNA: TGTGCCAGCAGTTATCAGGTGGGGTTGGGGGGAAACAATGAGCAGTTCTTC.

In this sample, this clonotype turned up many times. This rearrangement joins TRBV19 to TRBJ2-1; no definite D call. This CDR3 is built from 16 residues. With 1 base removed from V and 8 bases from J, the gap between germline ends came to 18 bases. Germline-derived CDR1 and CDR2 are LNHDA and SQIVND (reference sequence). CDR3 protein: CASSIVGFRWADEQFF. In DNA form, the CDR3 reads TGTGCCAGTAGTATAGTCGGGTTCAGATGGGCGGATGAGCAGTTCTTC.

This clonotype was recorded a few times. This rearrangement joins TRBV28 to TRBJ1-3, with D perhaps matching TRBD1 (6 bases). The V end was cut by 3 bases, the J end by 4 bases, with 13 bases between. In germline, CDR1 is MDHEN, CDR2 SYDVKM. This CDR3 contains 15 residues. The CDR3 here is CASSFGQNEGNTIYF. CDR3 DNA sequence: TGTGCCAGCAGTTTTGGACAGAACGAAGGAAACACCATATATTTT. Full variable domain (outside the CDR3, taken from reference TRBV28 and TRBJ1-3): DVKVTQSSRYLVKRTGEKVFLECVQDMDHENMFWYRQDPGLGLRLIYFSYDVKMKEKGDIPEGYSVSREKKERFSLILESASTNQTSMYLCASSFGQNEGNTIYFGEGSWLTVV.

The V and J genes are TRBV28 and TRBJ1-2; D remains unclear. Germline loops: CDR1 MDHEN, CDR2 SYDVKM. With 3 bases removed from V and 4 bases from J, the gap between germline ends came to 18 bases. There are 16 residues in the CDR3. The CDR3 DNA sequence: TGTGCCAGCAGTTTCCCCCGGCAGACTGGCGTCTATGGCTACACCTTC. Translation gives CASSFPRQTGVYGYTF.

This clonotype occurred a few times. The chain uses TRBV18 and TRBJ2-7, with 9 bases lining up with TRBD1. The ends lost 3 bases at V and 5 bases at J; junction bases unmatched: 17. There are 18 residues in the CDR3. Germline CDR1 and CDR2: KGHSH and LQKENI. CDR3 bases: TGTGCCAGCTCACCGCTTCCGCTTTGGGACAGGGTCAGGGACGAGCAGTACTTC. As protein: CASSPLPLWDRVRDEQYF.

Notes on this clonotype: The germline gene is not matched at one end of the junction; a read error may be the cause. The chain carries TRBV20-1 and TRBJ2-1; 7 bases align to TRBD2. The germline V gene encodes CDR1 DFQATT and CDR2 SNEGSKA (reference sequence). The CDR3 spans 13 residues. The CDR3 is CSARGGNYNEQCF. The CDR3 DNA is TGCAGTGCTAGGGGAGGGAACTACAATGAACAGTGCTTC.

Note on this clonotype: One base away lies a much larger clone, so this may be a sequencing read error. This chain links TRBV28 with TRBJ1-5; perhaps TRBD1 as D (5 bases). With 6 bases removed from V and 12 bases from J, the gap between germline ends came to 21 bases. Germline V gene sequence: CDR1 MDHEN, CDR2 SYDVKM. This CDR3 has 14 amino acids. This CDR3 reads CASRGDSSGLVQHF. The CDR3, as DNA: TGTGCCAGCAGGGGGGACTCCTCCGGACTGGTCCAGCATTTT. Drawing the rest from reference TRBV28 and TRBJ1-5, the complete variable domain is DVKVTQSSRYLVKRTGEKVFLECVQDMDHENMFWYRQDPGLGLRLIYFSYDVKMKEKGDIPEGYSVSREKKERFSLILESASTNQTSMYLCASRGDSSGLVQHFGDGTRLSIL.

The chain couples TRBV30 to TRBJ2-7, with TRBD2 matching 7 bases. CDR1 GTSNPN and CDR2 SVGIG come from the germline V gene (reference sequence). With 0 bases clipped from V and 3 bases from J, the junction kept 5 bases outside the gene matches. CDR3 length: 14 amino acids. CDR3 DNA sequence: TGTGCCTGGAGTGTTGGCGGGGGATTCTACGAGCAGTACTTC. It yields the protein CAWSVGGGFYEQYF.

V is TRBV9 and J is TRBJ1-1, with 12 bases that match TRBD1. CDR1 is SGDLS and CDR2 is YYNGEE in the germline V gene. This CDR3 region has 18 residues. V shed 4 bases and J 3 bases; nucleotides not matched to a gene: 13. The CDR3 spells CASSPGTGGVRGYTEAFF. The CDR3 region has the DNA TGTGCCAGCAGCCCTGGGACAGGGGGCGTGAGGGGGTACACTGAAGCTTTCTTT.

The sample holds one count of this clonotype. V gene TRBV12-3 or TRBV12-4 combines with J gene TRBJ2-1, with unresolved D. The ends were cut back, 6 bases at V and 0 bases at J, with 15 bases in the middle. CDR3 size: 16 residues. CDR3 nucleotide sequence: TGTGCCAGCAGCTCCACTGTGCTGAGCTCCTACAATGAGCAGTTCTTC. It encodes CASSSTVLSSYNEQFF.

In its sample, this clonotype was seen many times. CDR3 DNA sequence: TGTGCCAGCAGCTTGGGTGTCTCCGGGAGGGTGAACCAAGAGACCCAGTACTTC. Protein product: CASSLGVSGRVNQETQYF. The V and J genes are TRBV5-4 and TRBJ2-5; 8 bases agree with TRBD2. This CDR3 is 18 amino acids long. Germline loops: CDR1 SGHNT, CDR2 YYREEE (reference sequence). V was pared by 0 bases and J by 0 bases, with 10 bases of the junction left unmatched.

The sample holds many counts of this clonotype. V gene TRBV19 combines with J gene TRBJ1-5, with TRBD1 matching over 7 bases. The CDR3 runs to 19 residues. Germline V lookup: CDR1 LNHDA, CDR2 SQIVND (reference sequence). The J segment lost 2 bases and the V segment lost 6 bases, leaving 19 bases of the junction unmatched. The CDR3 protein is CASRTTERGHLLGNQPQHF. The CDR3 region has the DNA TGTGCCAGTAGAACCACGGAAAGGGGGCATCTTTTAGGCAATCAGCCCCAGCATTTT.

This clonotype was observed many times. This chain joins TRBV28 and TRBJ1-5; 8 positions agree with TRBD1. This CDR3 contains 16 residues. Germline trimming cut 6 bases from V and 6 bases from J; bases unmatched to any gene: 13. The germline V gene has CDR1 MDHEN and CDR2 SYDVKM. The CDR3 loop is CASSNYQTGAGQPQHF. The DNA of the CDR3 is TGTGCCAGCAGCAACTACCAGACAGGGGCGGGTCAGCCCCAGCATTTT.

This clonotype has at least ten counts. The V and J genes are TRBV7-2 and TRBJ2-1, with D perhaps TRBD2 (5 bases). Germline lookup yields CDR1 SGHTA and CDR2 FQGNSA. V gave up 5 bases and J gave up 3 bases, with 11 bases separating them. This CDR3 contains 14 residues. The CDR3 reads CASSPGIFYNEQFF. CDR3 bases: TGTGCCAGCAGCCCGGGGATCTTCTACAATGAGCAGTTCTTC.

The table lists this clonotype with many counts. The chain uses TRBV19 and TRBJ2-1; D tentatively reads TRBD1 or TRBD2 (6 bases each). Trimming pared 5 bases from V and 0 bases from J, leaving 14 bases between. In germline, CDR1 is LNHDA, CDR2 SQIVND (reference sequence). The CDR3 loop spans 16 amino acids. The CDR3 is CASSWSGASSYNEQFF. CDR3 in DNA: TGTGCCAGTAGTTGGTCGGGGGCCAGCTCCTACAATGAGCAGTTCTTC.

Ten or more counts support this clonotype. This chain joins TRBV5-1 and TRBJ2-7; D perhaps matches TRBD1 (6 bases). Trimming removed 0 bases at V and 6 bases at J, with 13 bases between. Germline lookup yields CDR1 SGHRS and CDR2 YFSETQ. CDR3 size: 14 residues. CDR3 in DNA: TGCGCCAGCAGCTTGGAACGTCCGACAGGCGAGCAGTACTTC. This encodes CASSLERPTGEQYF.

This clonotype came up a few times. The chain combines TRBV6-1 with TRBJ1-3, with a weak D call TRBD1 (5 bases). There are 16 residues in the CDR3. CDR1 is MNHNS, CDR2 SASEGT, per germline. Trimming shortened V by 6 bases and J by 3 bases, and 18 bases separated the two germline ends. Here the CDR3 DNA reads TGTGCCAGCAGCCTCCTCCAGGGCGTTTTTGGAAACACCATATATTTT. Translating gives CASSLLQGVFGNTIYF.

The rearrangement joins TRBV19 to TRBJ2-4; D is undetermined. This CDR3 is built from 17 residues. Germline V gives CDR1 LNHDA, CDR2 SQIVND (reference sequence). The V and J ends lost 6 bases and 0 bases respectively, with 18 bases between them. The CDR3: CASSRKSVSLAKNIQYF. The DNA for the CDR3 is TGTGCCAGTAGCCGTAAATCAGTTTCACTAGCCAAAAACATTCAGTACTTC.

At least ten counts were recorded for this clonotype. The V call is TRBV4-1, the J call TRBJ2-3; possibly TRBD2 for D (6 bases). Trimming cost V 2 bases and J 6 bases, with 18 bases left between them. The CDR3 extends over 16 amino acids. CDR1 and CDR2 from the germline V gene are MGHRA and YSYEKL. CDR3 loop: CASSQPGRDRSDTQYF. CDR3 nucleotide sequence: TGCGCCAGCAGCCAACCTGGGCGGGATCGGTCGGATACGCAGTATTTT.